Sequencing of this T cell receptor (beta chain) was carried out in a study of blood T cells in healthy people across ages. Turning to the study itself: When template switching was applied, about one barcoded beta molecule was captured per two T cells. Points from the study as a whole: Age brought a roughly linear fall in TCR beta diversity measured per million T cells. Unknown CMV status may confound age-related changes in expanded clones.

This clonotype showed up many times. Its target is unknown. A second about 7 to 11 cycle PCR used barcoded and J-beta primers. A minimum of 3 million CDR3-containing paired-end reads was obtained for each sample. TCRdb recomputed calls from the 5' RACE reads with MiXCR, one row per CDR3 protein. The sample shows some 1.5 million distinct CDR3 sequences, about 28% of them seen only once. With V trimmed by 5 bases and J by 2 bases, 1 base remained unmatched. This CDR3 has 14 residues. Germline CDR1 is SQVTM and CDR2 is ANQGSEA. This chain links TRBV29-1 with TRBJ2-1; 12 positions agree with TRBD2. The source material was blood. The origin of this receptor is a woman in her twenties or thirties in good health. The CDR3 loop reads CSVRLAGAYNEQFF. CDR3 DNA sequence: TGCAGCGTTCGACTAGCGGGGGCCTACAATGAGCAGTTCTTC.